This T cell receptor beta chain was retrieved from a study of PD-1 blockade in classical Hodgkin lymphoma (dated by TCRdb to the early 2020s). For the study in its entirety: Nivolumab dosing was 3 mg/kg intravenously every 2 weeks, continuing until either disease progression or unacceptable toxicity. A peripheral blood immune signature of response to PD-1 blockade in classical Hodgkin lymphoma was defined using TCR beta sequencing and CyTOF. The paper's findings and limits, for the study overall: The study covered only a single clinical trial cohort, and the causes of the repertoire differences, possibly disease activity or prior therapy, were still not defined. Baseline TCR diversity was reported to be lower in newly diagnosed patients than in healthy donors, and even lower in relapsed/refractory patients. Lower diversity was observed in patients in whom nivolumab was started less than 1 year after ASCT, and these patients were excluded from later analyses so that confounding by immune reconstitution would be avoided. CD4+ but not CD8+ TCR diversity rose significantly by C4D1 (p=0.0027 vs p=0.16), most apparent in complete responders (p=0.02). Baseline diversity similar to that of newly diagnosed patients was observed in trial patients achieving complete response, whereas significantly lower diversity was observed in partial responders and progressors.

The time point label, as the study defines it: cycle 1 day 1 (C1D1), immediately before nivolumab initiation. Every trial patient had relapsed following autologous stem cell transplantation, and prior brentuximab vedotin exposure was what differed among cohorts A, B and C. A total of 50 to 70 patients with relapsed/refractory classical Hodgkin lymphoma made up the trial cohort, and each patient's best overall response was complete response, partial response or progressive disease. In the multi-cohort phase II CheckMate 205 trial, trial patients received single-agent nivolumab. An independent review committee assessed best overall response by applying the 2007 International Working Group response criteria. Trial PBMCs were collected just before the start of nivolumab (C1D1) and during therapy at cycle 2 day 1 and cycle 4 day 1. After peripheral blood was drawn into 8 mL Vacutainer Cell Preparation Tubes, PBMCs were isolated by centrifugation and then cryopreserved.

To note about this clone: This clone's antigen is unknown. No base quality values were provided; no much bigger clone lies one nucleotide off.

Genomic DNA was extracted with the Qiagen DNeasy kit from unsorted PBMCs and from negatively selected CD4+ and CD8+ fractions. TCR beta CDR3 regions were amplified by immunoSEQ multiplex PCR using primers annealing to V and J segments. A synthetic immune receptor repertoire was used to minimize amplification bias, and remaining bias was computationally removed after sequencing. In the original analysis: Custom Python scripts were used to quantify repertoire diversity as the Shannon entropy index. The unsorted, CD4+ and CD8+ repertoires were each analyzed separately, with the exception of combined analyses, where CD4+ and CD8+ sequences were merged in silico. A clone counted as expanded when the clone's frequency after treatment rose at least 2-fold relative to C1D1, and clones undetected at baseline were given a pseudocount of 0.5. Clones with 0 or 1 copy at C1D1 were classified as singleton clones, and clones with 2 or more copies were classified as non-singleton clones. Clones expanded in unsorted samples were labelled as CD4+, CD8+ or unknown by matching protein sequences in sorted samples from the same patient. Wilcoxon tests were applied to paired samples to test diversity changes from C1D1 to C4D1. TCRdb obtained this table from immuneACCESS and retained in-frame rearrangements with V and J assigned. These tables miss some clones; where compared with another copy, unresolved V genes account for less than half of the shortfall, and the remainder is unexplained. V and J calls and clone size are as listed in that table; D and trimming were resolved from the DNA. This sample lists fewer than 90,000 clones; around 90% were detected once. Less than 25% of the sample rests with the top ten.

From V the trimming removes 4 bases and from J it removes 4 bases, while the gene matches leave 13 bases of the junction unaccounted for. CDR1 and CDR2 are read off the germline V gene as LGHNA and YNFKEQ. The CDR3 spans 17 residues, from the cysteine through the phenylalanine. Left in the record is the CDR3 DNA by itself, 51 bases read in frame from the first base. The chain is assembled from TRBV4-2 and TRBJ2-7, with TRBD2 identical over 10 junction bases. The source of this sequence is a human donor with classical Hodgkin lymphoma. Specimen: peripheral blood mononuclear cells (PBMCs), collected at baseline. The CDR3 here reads CASSRGVLAGSLYEQYF. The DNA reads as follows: TGTGCCAGCAGCCGGGGGGTACTAGCGGGAAGTCTGTACGAGCAGTACTTC.